These 20 T cell receptor beta chains originate from one sample sequenced in a study of tumor-infiltrating lymphocytes in primary liver carcinoma. Constant-region priming of roughly 0.45 ug total RNA yielded TCR beta cDNA. Libraries of TCR beta came from three nested multiplex PCR rounds with slightly modified ARM-PCR. The first two PCR rounds, roughly 10 cycles each, used TRBV1-TRBV30 forward primers and a C-beta reverse primer. TCRdb independently ran MiXCR on the multiplex PCR reads; one entry per CDR3 protein. The table shows 150,000 to 200,000 distinct CDR3 sequences, with 60% occurring only once. Both blood RNA, taken from unsorted whole blood, and germline DNA were extracted. Sequencing was done on a sample of peripheral blood. These receptors were obtained from a man in his forties with primary liver carcinoma and hepatitis B virus infection.

The chain joins TRBV4-1 to TRBJ2-1; possible D gene TRBD2, 6 bases. CDR1 is MGHRA, CDR2 YSYEKL, per germline. V lost 1 base, J lost 4 bases, and 11 bases lay in between. This CDR3 region has 15 residues. CDR3 in DNA: TGCGCCAGCAGCCAAGGAGGACGGGGGTACAATGAGCAGTTCTTC. It codes for CASSQGGRGYNEQFF.

J is TRBJ2-3 and V is TRBV10-3, with TRBD2 matching 8 bases. CDR1 and CDR2 from the germline V gene are ENHRY and SYGVKD. The ends lost 6 bases at V and 5 bases at J; junction bases unmatched: 7. This CDR3 is built from 14 residues. The CDR3 is CAIRAGGLGDTQYF. Written as DNA, the CDR3 is TGTGCCATCAGGGCGGGAGGCCTCGGAGATACGCAGTATTTT.

The chain carries TRBV5-6 and TRBJ2-5; D may be TRBD2 (5 bases). CDR3 length equals 17 residues. Per germline, CDR1 SGHDT and CDR2 YYEEEE. With 4 bases removed from V and 0 bases from J, the gap between germline ends came to 19 bases. The CDR3 loop is CASSHVLIDGDQETQYF. The CDR3 region has the DNA TGTGCCAGCAGCCACGTCCTTATAGACGGGGACCAAGAGACCCAGTACTTC.

CDR3 in DNA: TGTGCCAGCAGCCGGGACTTAGGGGGAAACACAGATACGCAGTATTTT. Amino acids: CASSRDLGGNTDTQYF. This rearrangement joins TRBV5-5 to TRBJ2-3; D is perhaps TRBD1 or TRBD2 (6 bases each). The length of the CDR3 is 16 residues. Germline CDR1 SGHKS, CDR2 YYEKEE (reference sequence). Trimming cost V 4 bases and J 2 bases, with 17 bases left between them.

This clonotype was recorded many times. This chain joins TRBV6-1 and TRBJ1-2, with 8 positions matching TRBD1. V trimming: 6 bases; J trimming: 8 bases; junction bases outside the gene matches: 5. The germline CDR1 and CDR2 sequences are MNHNS and SASEGT. The CDR3 has 12 residues. CDR3 coding DNA: TGTGCCAGCAGCGGACAGGGTGGGGGCTACACCTTC. Its translation is CASSGQGGGYTF.

This chain joins TRBV28 and TRBJ2-7, with D possibly TRBD1 on 5 matching bases. CDR1 MDHEN and CDR2 SYDVKM come from the germline V gene. Trimming removed 6 bases at V and 2 bases at J, with 11 bases between. CDR3 size: 13 residues. As DNA, the CDR3 is TGTGCCAGCAGACCTCCGACAGCCTACGAGCAGTACTTC. Its translation is CASRPPTAYEQYF.

The V and J genes are TRBV6-5 and TRBJ2-7; D not resolved. Trimming stripped 5 bases from V and 4 bases from J, with 9 bases between. The CDR3 extends over 12 amino acids. CDR1 MNHEY and CDR2 SVGAGI come from the germline V gene. CDR3 protein: CASSNGLYEQYF. The CDR3 DNA reads TGTGCCAGCAGTAACGGGCTGTACGAGCAGTACTTC.

The chain employs TRBV12-3 or TRBV12-4 and TRBJ1-1; the D is unclear. The CDR3 consists of 14 residues. The germline V and J ends were trimmed by 4 bases and 1 base, with 10 bases remaining between them. The CDR3 DNA is TGTGCCAGCAGTTCCCTCCCTCAGAACACTGAAGCTTTCTTT. As protein: CASSSLPQNTEAFF.

This clonotype has just one count. The genes are TRBV29-1 and TRBJ2-5; a possible D gene is TRBD1 (6 bases). V dropped 7 bases and J dropped 7 bases, with 16 bases sitting between them. Per germline, CDR1 SQVTM and CDR2 ANQGSEA. The CDR3 sequence is 12 residues long. For the CDR3, the DNA is TGCAGCGCTGGCAGGGGCTCAGGGACCCAGTACTTC. Translated, it gives CSAGRGSGTQYF.

Turning to this clonotype: A clone one base away is much larger, so this may be a read error. The genes are TRBV6-6 and TRBJ2-1; no clear D gene. Germline lookup yields CDR1 MNHNY and CDR2 SVGAGI (reference sequence). The CDR3 contains 15 residues. V shed 4 bases and J shed 4 bases, with 14 bases lying between them. The CDR3 is CASSFGSWDYNEQFF. CDR3 nucleotide sequence: TGTGCCAGCAGTTTCGGTAGCTGGGATTACAATGAGCAGTTCTTC.

The V and J genes are TRBV18 and TRBJ1-6, with D tentatively TRBD1 (5 bases). V lost 6 bases and J 7 bases, leaving 13 bases between the germline ends. Germline lookup yields CDR1 KGHSH and CDR2 LQKENI. This CDR3 is 14 amino acids long. CDR3 bases: TGTGCCAGCTCGGCCAGGGATCTCAATTCACCCCTCCACTTT. Protein product: CASSARDLNSPLHF. The full variable domain, its missing parts supplied by reference TRBV18 and TRBJ1-6, is NAGVMQNPRHLVRRRGQEARLRCSPMKGHSHVYWYRQLPEEGLKFMVYLQKENIIDESGMPKERFSAEFPKEGPSILRIQQVVRGDSAAYFCASSARDLNSPLHFGNGTRLTVT.

This clonotype was seen only a few times. J is TRBJ1-6 and V is TRBV29-1, with D perhaps TRBD1 (5 bases). CDR1 is SQVTM and CDR2 is ANQGSEA in the germline V gene. Trimming stripped 8 bases from V and 13 bases from J, with 12 bases between. There are 10 residues in the CDR3. CDR3 in amino acids: CSSLGGPLHF. CDR3 nucleotides: TGCAGCTCGCTGGGGGGGCCCCTCCACTTT.

This clonotype was detected only a few times. The rearrangement links TRBV5-5 to TRBJ2-7, with D possibly matching TRBD2 (6 bases). V lost 1 base and J 3 bases, leaving 17 bases between the germline ends. Per germline, CDR1 SGHKS and CDR2 YYEKEE (reference sequence). This CDR3 contains 16 residues. The CDR3 sequence is CASSLFWDWVFYEQYF. The CDR3 region has the DNA TGTGCCAGCAGCTTGTTCTGGGACTGGGTTTTCTACGAGCAGTACTTC.

A note on this clonotype: The junction departs from the called germline gene at one end, perhaps through a read error. This chain uses TRBV5-1 with TRBJ2-1; 9 positions match TRBD2. The length of the CDR3 is 14 residues. Germline V gives CDR1 SGHRS, CDR2 YFSETQ. CDR3 nucleotides: TGCGCCAGCAGAGCGCGGGAGGGCCGAAATGGGCAGTTCTTC. Encoded protein: CASRAREGRNGQFF.

This clonotype appeared a single time. One end of the junction does not line up with germline, which may come from a read error. The rearrangement joins TRBV7-9 to TRBJ1-5; TRBD1 matches 7 bases. CDR1 is SEHNR and CDR2 is FQNEAQ in the germline V gene (reference sequence). This CDR3 is built from 16 residues. For the CDR3, the DNA is TGTGCCAGCAGCCGCGTGACAGGGTATAGAAATCAGCCCCAACATTTT. Protein: CASSRVTGYRNQPQHF. Combining the CDR3 with reference TRBV7-9 and TRBJ1-5 gives the whole variable domain DTGVSQNPRHKITKRGQNVTFRCDPISEHNRLYWYRQTLGQGPEFLTYFQNEAQLEKSRLLSDRFSAERPKGSFSTLEIQRTEQGDSAMYLCASSRVTGYRNQPQHFGDGTRLSIL.

The chain employs TRBV28 and TRBJ1-6, with D hard to call. The CDR3 consists of 14 residues. V was trimmed by 5 bases and J by 10 bases, leaving 15 bases between them. The germline V gene has CDR1 MDHEN and CDR2 SYDVKM. CDR3 nucleotides: TGTGCCAGCAGTCGAACTCCTGCAGGATCACCCCTCCACTTT. Protein sequence: CASSRTPAGSPLHF.

This chain connects TRBV4-2 to TRBJ2-1; D is possibly TRBD1 (6 bases). V lost 3 bases to trimming and J lost 5 bases, with 17 bases between them. CDR1 LGHNA and CDR2 YNFKEQ come from the germline V gene. This CDR3 is 16 amino acids long. This chain's CDR3 is CASSHAGGHGNNEQFF. CDR3 sequence (DNA): TGTGCCAGCAGCCACGCTGGGGGACACGGGAACAATGAGCAGTTCTTC.

V usage is TRBV4-1 and J usage is TRBJ2-5, with D perhaps TRBD2 (6 bases). CDR3 length: 18 amino acids. Germline CDR1 and CDR2: MGHRA and YSYEKL. V was cut by 4 bases and J by 4 bases, with 25 bases left in between. CDR3 protein: CASSPNFFGREEGETQYF. The CDR3 DNA follows: TGCGCCAGCAGCCCGAACTTCTTCGGGCGGGAAGAAGGAGAGACCCAGTACTTC.

The V and J genes are TRBV11-3 and TRBJ2-1, with TRBD2 matching 13 bases. The J segment lost 10 bases and the V segment lost 5 bases, leaving 11 bases of the junction unmatched. CDR3 length equals 16 residues. In germline, CDR1 is SGHNT, CDR2 YENEEA. Written as DNA, the CDR3 is TGTGCCAGCAGCCCAGGGACTAGCGGGAATCATAGGGAGCAGTTCTTC. Translating it yields CASSPGTSGNHREQFF.

The J gene is TRBJ1-2, the V gene TRBV7-8; D gene unclear. V was pared by 1 base and J by 4 bases, with 13 bases between. CDR3 length: 15 residues. Germline V gene sequence: CDR1 SGHVS, CDR2 FQNEAQ. The CDR3 nucleotides are TGTGCCAGCAGCTTAGTTGACGGCGGCTCCTATGGCTACACCTTC. It yields the protein CASSLVDGGSYGYTF.